Detailed here is one T cell receptor (beta chain). Its antigen remains unknown. This entry belongs to a study of T cell clones after liver transplantation. Study at large: Apart from three HCV-positive recipients, transplants were for non-autoimmune, non-viral reasons. Study-wide results and limits: Graft donor-reactive T cells may have migrated into the graft rather than being deleted. Circulating graft-donor-reactive CD4 TCRbeta sequences fell significantly post-transplant in 5 of 8 subjects. In a couple of subjects, few donor cells limited the measurable donor-reactive repertoire.

This table comes from immunoSEQ multiplex PCR, and its TCRdb copy is limited to in-frame clones, with some not included. The top ten hold around 0.86% of the sample, which has around 120,000 clones, approximately 90% seen once. Germline V gene sequence: CDR1 KGHSH, CDR2 LQKENI. Trimming shortened V by 2 bases and J by 5 bases, and 9 bases separated the two germline ends. The CDR3 spans 13 residues. The receptor comes from a human patient who received a liver transplant. Some T cells may have originated in the graft donor. Sequencing was performed on CD4+ T cells from blood, taken 12 months after liver transplant. This sequence joins TRBV18 and TRBJ2-5, with no clear D. CDR3 nucleotide sequence: TGTGCCAGCTCACCAGGTTCCGAGGAGACCCAGTACTTC. It translates to CASSPGSEETQYF.